The rows below give T cell receptor beta chains drawn from one sample of a study of cytomegalovirus exposure and HLA in healthy donors. The repertoire was sequenced with immunoSEQ multiplex PCR; TCRdb's copy has only in-frame clones and lacks some. In the table there are about 150,000 clones, 50% to 75% of which are singletons. The sample comprised PBMCs. These TCRs come from a woman aged 30 to 39 in good health and CMV-seropositive. Each CDR3 is given without its conserved first and last residue. The order of the fields is J gene, V gene, CDR3 protein.

TRBJ2-2,TRBV4-1,ASSRPYQGDTGELF
TRBJ1-2,TRBV2,ASSGELANYGYT
.,TRBV5-4,ASSRTRQGARNTIY
TRBJ2-7,TRBV7-9,ASSSWTGPRSYEQY
TRBJ2-7,TRBV29-1,SVLGFVGQRAYEQY
TRBJ2-1,TRBV5-6,ASIALGTANNEQF
TRBJ1-2,TRBV7-9,ASSLVRDRDYGYT
TRBJ2-7,TRBV4-1,ASSRWTSGGSYEQY
TRBJ1-5,TRBV5-1,ASSIGTDQPQH
TRBJ2-7,TRBV28,ASSTGLYEQY
TRBJ2-7,TRBV5-4,ASRPWGAYEQY
TRBJ2-7,TRBV7-8,ASSLVGQGTYEQY
TRBJ2-4,TRBV5-4,ASSGDRRGNIQY
TRBJ2-7,TRBV6-1,ASDPGQGRYEQY
TRBJ1-2,TRBV19,ASSIGPGGRLGYT
TRBJ1-6,TRBV5-4,ASSRQGVVDSPLH
TRBJ2-1,TRBV5-1,ASSLHGQDNEQF
TRBJ2-7,TRBV18,ASSPLSSAPYEQY
TRBJ1-4,TRBV19,ASSISGRGGEKLF
TRBJ1-3,TRBV18,ASSPGLSYSGNTIY
TRBJ2-7,TRBV6-5,ASSPDRSSYEQY
TRBJ1-1,TRBV2,ASRTQGNTEAF
TRBJ2-6,TRBV4-1,ASSQLGPYGANVLT
TRBJ1-5,TRBV6-6,ASSPTENQPQH
TRBJ1-1,TRBV7-2,ASSLGGSRDRGRSF
TRBJ1-5,TRBV2,ASRGTVQPQH
TRBJ1-3,TRBV7-9,ASSSNRDSGNTIY
TRBJ1-4,TRBV27,ASSFQRTGGNEKLF